The rows below give T cell receptor beta chains drawn from one sample of a study of blood T cells in healthy people across ages. One entry per CDR3 protein results from TCRdb running MiXCR on the 5' RACE reads. This sample has 630,000 or so distinct CDR3 sequences; about 32% occur once, and the top ten carry over 15%. The material sequenced was blood. All receptors come from a woman older than 75 in good health. Both conserved end residues are part of each CDR3. A D gene is named only where the DNA matches it firmly. A row's size may be missing; if present it is once, few, many or a size class.

>TRBJ2-5|TRBD2|TRBV18|NA
TGTGCCAGTGGGCCCGGGGGGGCATTCGAAGAGACCCAGTACTTC
CASGPGGAFEETQYF
>TRBJ2-6|NA|TRBV6-2/TRBV6-3|many
TGTGCCAGCAGTTCCCAGGTTCCCTCTGGGGCCAACGTCCTGACTTTC
CASSSQVPSGANVLTF
>TRBJ2-5|TRBD2|TRBV6-2/TRBV6-3|many
TGTGCCAGCAGTTACCCCGGGACTAGCGGGAGCAAGACCCAGTACTTC
CASSYPGTSGSKTQYF
>TRBJ1-2|NA|TRBV11-2|few
TGTGCCAGCAGCCCCAGAGGCGGTCTTACCTATGGCTACACCTTC
CASSPRGGLTYGYTF
>TRBJ1-6|NA|TRBV27|many
TGTGCCAGCAGTTTGGGCCGCGCACCCCTCCACTTT
CASSLGRAPLHF
>TRBJ2-3|NA|TRBV6-6|many
TGTGCCAGCAGTTCCCGGGACATACAAGCAGATACGCAGTATTTT
CASSSRDIQADTQYF
>TRBJ1-2|NA|TRBV19|NA
TGTGCCAGTAGTATAGATCTGGGGAACTATGGCTACACCTTC
CASSIDLGNYGYTF
>TRBJ2-7|TRBD2|TRBV5-1|NA
TGCGCCAGCAGCTTGGATCCGGGGGGGGAGTACGAGCAGTACTTC
CASSLDPGGEYEQYF
>TRBJ1-1|NA|TRBV7-6|NA
TGTGCCAGCAGCTTATTGGTATTAGACAGTAGCACTGAAGCTTTCTTT
CASSLLVLDSSTEAFF
>TRBJ1-2|NA|TRBV7-2|many
TGTGCCAGCAGCAAAGAACTCTCCGGGGCAGCTAACTATGGCTACACCTTC
CASSKELSGAANYGYTF
>TRBJ1-1|TRBD1|TRBV5-1|NA
TGCGCCAGCAGCGCGCGGCCGGGACAGGGCCGTTTGAACACTGAAGCTTTCTTT
CASSARPGQGRLNTEAFF
>TRBJ1-2|NA|TRBV28|NA
TGTGCCAGCAGTTTAAGGGTTACAAGTGGTGGCTACACCTTC
CASSLRVTSGGYTF
>TRBJ2-1|NA|TRBV7-9|many
TGTGCCAGCAGCGCTAACTACAATGAGCAGTTCTTC
CASSANYNEQFF
>TRBJ2-1|NA|TRBV20-1|NA
TGCAGTGCTAGAGATTTGGCTAGCGCTTACAATGAGCAGTTCTTC
CSARDLASAYNEQFF
>TRBJ1-1|NA|TRBV9|NA
TGTGCCAGCAGCATCAAAACAGGGACTGAAGCTTTCTTT
CASSIKTGTEAFF
>TRBJ1-5|NA|TRBV5-6|few
TGTGCCAGCAGCCTGAGGCAGAATAGCAATCAGCCCCAGCATTTT
CASSLRQNSNQPQHF
>TRBJ1-6|NA|TRBV9|few
TGTGCCAGCAGTTCTCGGCAAGAAAAGTCACCCCTCCACTTT
CASSSRQEKSPLHF